This T cell receptor (beta chain) is drawn from a study of blood T cell repertoires in COVID-19. Study as a whole: The recovered donors of Cohort 3 showed two negative PCRs, clearance, or symptom resolution. Sites across the United States, Italy and Spain contributed samples from acute and convalescent COVID-19.

As originally analysed: Researchers report that nucleated cell counts were estimated from reference gene primer amplification. TCRdb's table, derived via immunoSEQ multiplex PCR, lists solely in-frame clones and lacks some. Clone size and the V and J calls come from that table; the DNA yielded D and trimming. The sample lists over 110,000 clones; approximately 80% were seen once. Germline V lookup: CDR1 SQVTM, CDR2 ANQGSEA. This CDR3 has 14 amino acids. V lost 4 bases and J 2 bases, leaving 14 bases between the germline ends. Participants' reported clinical history set cohort assignment. V and J are TRBV29-1 and TRBJ2-5; tentatively, D is TRBD1 (5 bases). Material for sequencing was PBMCs or T cells enriched from blood (not recorded which). The TCR comes from a man aged 50-60 years in a cohort exposed to, infected with or recovered from COVID-19 (not recorded which). The CDR3, as DNA: TGCAGCGTTGGTGGGGCAGCTGTACAAGAGACCCAGTACTTC. Translation: CSVGGAAVQETQYF.